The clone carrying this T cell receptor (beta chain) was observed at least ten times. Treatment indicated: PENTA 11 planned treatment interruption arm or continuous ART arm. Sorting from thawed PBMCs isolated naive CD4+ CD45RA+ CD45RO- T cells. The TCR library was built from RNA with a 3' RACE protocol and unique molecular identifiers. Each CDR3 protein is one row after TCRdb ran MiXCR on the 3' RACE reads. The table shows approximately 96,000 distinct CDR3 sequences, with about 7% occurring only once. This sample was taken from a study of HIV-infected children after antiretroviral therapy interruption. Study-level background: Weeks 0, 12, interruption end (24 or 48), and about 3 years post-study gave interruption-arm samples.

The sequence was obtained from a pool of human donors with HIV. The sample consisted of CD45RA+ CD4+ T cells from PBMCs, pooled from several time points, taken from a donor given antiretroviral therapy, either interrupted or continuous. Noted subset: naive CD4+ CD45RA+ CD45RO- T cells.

CDR3 in amino acids: CASSSPGLAQNTGELFF. The CDR3, as DNA: TGCGCCAGCAGCTCCCCGGGACTAGCGCAGAACACCGGGGAGCTGTTTTTT. The rearrangement joins TRBV5-1 to TRBJ2-2, with 10 positions matching TRBD2. Per the germline V gene, CDR1 is SGHRS and CDR2 is YFSETQ. The CDR3 covers 17 residues. The V and J ends lost 3 bases and 1 base, in that order; junction bases with no gene match: 6.